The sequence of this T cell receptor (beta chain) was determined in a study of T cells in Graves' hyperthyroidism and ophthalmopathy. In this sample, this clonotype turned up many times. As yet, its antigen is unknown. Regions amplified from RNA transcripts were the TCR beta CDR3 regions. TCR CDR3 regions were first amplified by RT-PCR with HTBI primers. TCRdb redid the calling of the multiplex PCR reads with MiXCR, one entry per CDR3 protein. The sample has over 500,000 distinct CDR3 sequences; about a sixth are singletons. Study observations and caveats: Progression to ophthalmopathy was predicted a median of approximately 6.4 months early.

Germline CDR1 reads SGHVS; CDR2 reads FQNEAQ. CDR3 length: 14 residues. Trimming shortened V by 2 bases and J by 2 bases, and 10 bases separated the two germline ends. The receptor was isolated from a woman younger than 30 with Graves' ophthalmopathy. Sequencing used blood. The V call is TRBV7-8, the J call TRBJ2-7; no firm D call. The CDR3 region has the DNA TGTGCCAGCAGCTTATACAAGAGCACCTACGAGCAGTACTTC. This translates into CASSLYKSTYEQYF.